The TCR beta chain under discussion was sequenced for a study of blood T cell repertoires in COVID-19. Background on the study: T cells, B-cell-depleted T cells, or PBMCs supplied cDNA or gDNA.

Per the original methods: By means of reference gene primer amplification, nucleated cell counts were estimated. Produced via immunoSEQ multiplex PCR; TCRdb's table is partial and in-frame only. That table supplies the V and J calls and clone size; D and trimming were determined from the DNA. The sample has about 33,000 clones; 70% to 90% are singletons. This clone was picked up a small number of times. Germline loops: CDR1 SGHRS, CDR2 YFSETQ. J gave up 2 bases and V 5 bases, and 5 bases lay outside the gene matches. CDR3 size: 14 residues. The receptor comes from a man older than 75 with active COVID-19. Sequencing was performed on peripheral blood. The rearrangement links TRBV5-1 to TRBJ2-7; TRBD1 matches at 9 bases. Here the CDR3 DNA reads TGCGCCAGCAGGCCCGGGACAGGGCCCTACGAGCAGTACTTC. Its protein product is CASRPGTGPYEQYF.